These 25 T cell receptor beta chains originate from one sample sequenced in a study of CD8+ T cells in alopecia areata. TCR sequencing used cDNA made by reverse transcription of extracted RNA. Assay used: immunoSEQ multiplex PCR; TCRdb lists only in-frame clones, some missing. Of more than 90,000 clones in the sample, roughly 66% are singletons; the top ten hold about 3%. Sequenced: CD4+ T cells sorted from blood. These receptors came from a human donor in good health.

A few counts support this clone. CDR3 in amino acids: CAWSPLDFNSGNTIYF. The CDR3 DNA reads as TGTGCCTGGAGTCCCTTGGATTTTAACTCTGGAAACACCATATATTTT. The rearrangement joins TRBV30 to TRBJ1-3; D call uncertain. Germline V CDR1 and CDR2: GTSNPN, SVGIG (reference sequence). The V and J ends lost 2 bases and 0 bases respectively, with 14 bases between them. The CDR3 is made up of 16 amino acids.

The rearrangement uses TRBV7-2 and TRBJ1-2; D call uncertain. The V end lost 4 bases, the J end lost 8 bases, and 14 bases lay between the germline ends. CDR3 size: 13 residues. The germline gives CDR1 SGHTA, CDR2 FQGNSA. The CDR3 DNA follows: TGTGCCAGCAGCTGGACGGAAAGGAAAGGCTACACCTTC. Its protein is CASSWTERKGYTF.

The chain employs TRBV27 and TRBJ1-4, with 7 bases aligning to TRBD1. J lost 4 bases, V lost 1 base, and 0 bases had no gene match. Germline values: CDR1 MNHEY, CDR2 SMNVEV (reference sequence). The CDR3 covers 14 residues. In DNA, the CDR3 is TGTGCCAGCAGTTTATACAGGGGTAATGAAAAACTGTTTTTT. Translation gives CASSLYRGNEKLFF.

J is TRBJ2-7 and V is TRBV10-3, with 11 nucleotides matching TRBD1. After removal of 6 bases from V and 4 bases from J, the junction contained 5 bases not matched to a gene. Germline V gives CDR1 ENHRY, CDR2 SYGVKD. CDR3 length: 14 amino acids. CDR3 in DNA: TGTGCCATCAGGCGGACAGGGGGCGCGTACGAGCAGTACTTC. This translates into CAIRRTGGAYEQYF.

The V gene is TRBV5-4, the J gene TRBJ2-7, with 8 bases fitting TRBD1. After removal of 3 bases from V and 5 bases from J, the junction contained 13 bases not matched to a gene. There are 16 residues in the CDR3. Germline V CDR1 and CDR2: SGHNT, YYREEE (reference sequence). The CDR3 region has the DNA TGTGCCAGCAGCTCCCCCCCCAGGGGGCCCGATAACGAGCAGTACTTC. Translating it yields CASSSPPRGPDNEQYF. The full variable domain, completed using reference TRBV5-4 and TRBJ2-7, is ETGVTQSPTHLIKTRGQQVTLRCSSQSGHNTVSWYQQALGQGPQFIFQYYREEENGRGNFPPRFSGLQFPNYSSELNVNALELDDSALYLCASSSPPRGPDNEQYFGPGTRLTVT.

The chain links TRBV30 to TRBJ2-7; D is unresolved. Trimming stripped 7 bases from V and 2 bases from J, with 15 bases between. This CDR3 contains 13 residues. From germline, CDR1 is GTSNPN and CDR2 SVGIG (reference sequence). The CDR3 sequence is CASARPMTYEQYF. In DNA form, the CDR3 reads TGTGCCTCGGCCCGTCCCATGACCTACGAGCAGTACTTC.

This chain joins TRBV7-9 and TRBJ2-1; 8 nucleotides line up with TRBD2. The CDR3 loop spans 14 amino acids. The germline V gene has CDR1 SEHNR and CDR2 FQNEAQ (reference sequence). V lost 5 bases to trimming and J lost 7 bases; unmatched junction nucleotides: 7. The CDR3 DNA follows: TGTGCCAGCAGCCGGGAGGGCAGTGCGAATGAGCAGTTCTTC. This encodes CASSREGSANEQFF.

V usage is TRBV19 and J usage is TRBJ2-3; maybe TRBD2 (6 bases). CDR1 is LNHDA and CDR2 is SQIVND in the germline V gene (reference sequence). This CDR3 has 14 amino acids. Trimming pared 6 bases from V and 0 bases from J, leaving 10 bases between. CDR3 in amino acids: CASRSSGSTDTQYF. The CDR3 nucleotides are TGTGCCAGTAGGAGTAGCGGTAGCACAGATACGCAGTATTTT.

In this sample, this clone turned up a few times. The rearrangement links TRBV6-5 to TRBJ2-3; 8 bases are a match to TRBD2. CDR1 is MNHEY and CDR2 is SVGAGI in the germline V gene. The J segment lost 4 bases and the V segment lost 2 bases, leaving 2 bases of the junction unmatched. This CDR3 region has 14 residues. The chain's CDR3 is CASSYKTSADTQYF. The CDR3 DNA reads as TGTGCCAGCAGTTACAAGACTAGCGCAGATACGCAGTATTTT.

This clone was counted once. The V and J genes are TRBV29-1 and TRBJ1-1, with D unresolved. This CDR3 is 11 amino acids long. The ends were cut back, 1 base at V and 10 bases at J, with 10 bases in the middle. CDR1 is SQVTM, CDR2 ANQGSEA, per germline. The CDR3 DNA reads TGCAGCGTTGAAGGTATCCCCTCAGCTTTCTTT. Protein: CSVEGIPSAFF.

As to this clone: Other DNA sequences in the same sample also yield this CDR3. V is TRBV19 and J is TRBJ2-3, with D perhaps given as TRBD1 or TRBD2 (5 bases each). This CDR3 has 14 amino acids. Trimming cost V 8 bases and J 1 base, with 13 bases left between them. The germline gives CDR1 LNHDA, CDR2 SQIVND (reference sequence). Written as DNA, the CDR3 is TGTGCCAGTCGCGACCGGGGACGCACAGATACGCAGTATTTT. Translation: CASRDRGRTDTQYF.

The rearrangement uses TRBV6-1 and TRBJ1-2; D remains unclear. Germline loops: CDR1 MNHNS, CDR2 SASEGT. This CDR3 spans 11 amino acids. V gave up 3 bases and J gave up 6 bases, with 5 bases separating them. The DNA for the CDR3 is TGTGCCAGCAGTGAGATTGATGGCTACACCTTC. This encodes CASSEIDGYTF.

This clone was detected a few times. V and J are TRBV30 and TRBJ1-1, with D maybe TRBD1 (6 bases). In germline, CDR1 is GTSNPN, CDR2 SVGIG (reference sequence). The V and J ends lost 4 bases and 1 base respectively, with 13 bases between them. This CDR3 comprises 14 residues. The CDR3: CAWNLGTSNTEAFF. For the CDR3, the DNA is TGTGCCTGGAATCTCGGGACATCGAACACTGAAGCTTTCTTT.

A few counts support this clone. The chain recombines TRBV5-4 with TRBJ2-3; the match to TRBD2 covers 7 bases. The CDR3 is 12 residues long. The J segment lost 13 bases and the V segment lost 0 bases, leaving 5 bases of the junction unmatched. Germline CDR1 is SGHNT and CDR2 is YYREEE (reference sequence). Written as DNA, the CDR3 is TGTGCCAGCAGCTTGGAGACGGGGGGAAAGTATTTT. Translation gives CASSLETGGKYF.

The V gene is TRBV4-1, the J gene TRBJ2-3; 11 bases line up with TRBD1. The CDR3 runs to 15 residues. Germline values: CDR1 MGHRA, CDR2 YSYEKL. V lost 4 bases, J lost 4 bases, and 4 bases stayed unmatched. The CDR3: CASSRGQGAADTQYF. The DNA of the CDR3 is TGCGCCAGCAGCCGCGGACAGGGGGCCGCAGATACGCAGTATTTT.

Many counts were recorded for this clone. V gene TRBV19 combines with J gene TRBJ1-2, with D possibly being TRBD1 (6 bases). CDR3 length: 15 residues. From germline, CDR1 is LNHDA and CDR2 SQIVND (reference sequence). V gave up 7 bases and J gave up 4 bases, with 19 bases separating them. CDR3 sequence: CASTLGAGDVYGYTF. The DNA of the CDR3 is TGTGCCAGTACCCTGGGGGCAGGGGATGTCTATGGCTACACCTTC. The complete variable domain, with remaining parts taken from reference TRBV19 and TRBJ1-2, reads DGGITQSPKYLFRKEGQNVTLSCEQNLNHDAMYWYRQDPGQGLRLIYYSQIVNDFQKGDIAEGYSVSREKKESFPLTVTSAQKNPTAFYLCASTLGAGDVYGYTFGSGTRLTVV.

J is TRBJ1-1 and V is TRBV2, with D maybe TRBD1 (6 bases). Between the trimmed V and J ends, which lost 6 bases and 5 bases, there was a span of 16 bases. Per germline, CDR1 SNHLY and CDR2 FYNNEI. The CDR3 is 14 residues long. CDR3 DNA sequence: TGTGCCAGCAGGGCTCCCCGAGGGGGGACTGAAGCTTTCTTT. Its translation is CASRAPRGGTEAFF.

Turning to this clone: The same CDR3 arises from other DNA sequences in this sample as well. The chain combines TRBV5-1 with TRBJ2-5, with D perhaps TRBD1 or TRBD2 (5 bases each). Germline-derived CDR1 and CDR2 are SGHRS and YFSETQ. This CDR3 is built from 13 residues. V lost 0 bases and J lost 5, with 8 bases in between. CDR3 coding DNA: TGCGCCAGCAGCTTGGCAGGGACGGAGACCCAGTACTTC. Its protein is CASSLAGTETQYF. Filled out from reference TRBV5-1 and TRBJ2-5, the complete variable domain reads KAGVTQTPRYLIKTRGQQVTLSCSPISGHRSVSWYQQTPGQGLQFLFEYFSETQRNKGNFPGRFSGRQFSNSRSEMNVSTLELGDSALYLCASSLAGTETQYFGPGTRLLVL.

Here the CDR3 DNA reads TGTGCCAGCAGTGGACAGGCGCAAGACCAGTACTTC. Protein sequence: CASSGQAQDQYF. The chain links TRBV2 to TRBJ2-5; tentative D call: TRBD1 (6 bases). This CDR3 is 12 amino acids long. Trimming stripped 4 bases from V and 10 bases from J, with 13 bases between. CDR1 and CDR2 (germline): SNHLY, FYNNEI.

This chain uses TRBV5-6 with TRBJ2-1, with 7 bases aligning to TRBD1. The CDR3 has 16 residues. Unmatched junction bases numbered 11, after V lost 4 bases and J lost 4 bases. Germline V gene lookup returns CDR1 SGHDT and CDR2 YYEEEE. The CDR3 is CASSQRWDSFYNEQFF. CDR3 DNA sequence: TGTGCCAGCAGCCAACGATGGGACAGCTTTTACAATGAGCAGTTCTTC.

This clone was counted ten times or more. The V call is TRBV2, the J call TRBJ2-3; 9 positions agree with TRBD2. CDR1 and CDR2 (germline): SNHLY, FYNNEI. With V trimmed by 5 bases and J by 5 bases, 5 bases remained unmatched. There are 14 residues in the CDR3. CDR3 sequence: CASSQRGAGDTQYF. Written as DNA, the CDR3 is TGTGCCAGCAGTCAGCGGGGGGCGGGAGATACGCAGTATTTT.

A note on this clone: This specimen includes other DNA sequences encoding the same CDR3. This rearrangement joins TRBV30 to TRBJ1-2; tentatively, D is TRBD1 (6 bases). Germline CDR1 and CDR2: GTSNPN and SVGIG (reference sequence). The CDR3 is made up of 12 amino acids. V lost 1 base and J 5 bases, leaving 8 bases between the germline ends. CDR3 coding DNA: TGTGCCTGGAGTGGTACAGGGTATGGCTACACCTTC. Protein: CAWSGTGYGYTF.

Only a few counts were recorded for this clone. V is TRBV5-1 and J is TRBJ2-7, with TRBD1 identical over 7 bases. V shed 0 bases and J 0 bases; nucleotides not matched to a gene: 6. Germline loops: CDR1 SGHRS, CDR2 YFSETQ. The CDR3 sequence is 16 residues long. CDR3 residues: CASSLEGWDSSYEQYF. As DNA, the CDR3 is TGCGCCAGCAGCTTGGAAGGGTGGGACAGCTCCTACGAGCAGTACTTC.

V and J are TRBV2 and TRBJ2-3; 9 nucleotides agree with TRBD2. The CDR3 extends over 14 amino acids. With V trimmed by 4 bases and J by 2 bases, 1 base remained unmatched. Germline assignment: CDR1 SNHLY and CDR2 FYNNEI. Here the CDR3 DNA reads TGTGCCAGCAGTGGCGGGGGGGCCACAGATACGCAGTATTTT. Protein: CASSGGGATDTQYF.

The chain uses TRBV19 and TRBJ2-5, with 8 bases identical to TRBD1. The CDR3 has 16 residues. Germline CDR1 is LNHDA and CDR2 is SQIVND (reference sequence). Unmatched junction bases numbered 12, after V lost 8 bases and J lost 1 base. The CDR3 DNA is TGTGCCAGTGGACTGGGGACAGGAGGGGTCCAAGAGACCCAGTACTTC. Amino acid sequence: CASGLGTGGVQETQYF.